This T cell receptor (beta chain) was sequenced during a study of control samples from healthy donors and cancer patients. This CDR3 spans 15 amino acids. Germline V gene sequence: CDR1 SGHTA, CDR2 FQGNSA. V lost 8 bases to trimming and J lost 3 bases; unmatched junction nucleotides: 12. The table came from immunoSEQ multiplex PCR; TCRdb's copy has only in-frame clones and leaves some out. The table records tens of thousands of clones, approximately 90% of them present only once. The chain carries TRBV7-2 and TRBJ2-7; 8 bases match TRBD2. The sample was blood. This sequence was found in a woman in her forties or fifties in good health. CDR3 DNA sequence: TGTGCCAGCTCGGTCGCGACGGGAGGGGGCTACGAGCAGTACTTC. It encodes CASSVATGGGYEQYF.